Presented here are 8 T cell receptor beta chains from one specimen sequenced in a study of monozygotic twins with inflammatory bowel disease. TCRdb reanalyzed the 5' RACE reads, giving one entry per CDR3 protein sequence and no DNA. This sample's clone table lists 300,000 to 400,000 distinct CDR3 sequences. The material sequenced was blood. These TCRs come from a human donor with ulcerative colitis or Crohn's disease, or a healthy co-twin of an affected twin (not recorded which).

This chain links TRBV30 with TRBJ2-5; absent DNA, TCRdb's TRBD1 call cannot be checked. The CDR3 covers 14 residues. Germline V gene lookup returns CDR1 GTSNPN and CDR2 SVGIG (reference sequence). The CDR3 spells CAWSGGTGGETQYF.

V usage is TRBV20-1 and J usage is TRBJ1-4. Germline V CDR1 and CDR2: DFQATT, SNEGSKA (reference sequence). The CDR3 length is 13 residues. CDR3 loop: CSARSGDNEKLFF.

The V and J genes are TRBV28 and TRBJ2-2; TCRdb indicates TRBD1, and absent DNA this call remains unverified. Germline V CDR1 and CDR2: MDHEN, SYDVKM. This CDR3 region has 14 residues. CDR3 sequence: CASSRDRVTGELFF.

The gene calls are TRBV9 and TRBJ2-7. The CDR3 length is 13 residues. Germline CDR1 reads SGDLS; CDR2 reads YYNGEE. The CDR3 loop is CASSVAATGEQYF.

The V and J genes are TRBV7-3 and TRBJ2-2; TCRdb indicates TRBD1, and absent DNA this call remains unverified. The CDR3 consists of 16 residues. Germline V gene lookup returns CDR1 SGHTA and CDR2 FQGTGA. The CDR3 reads CASSFHRARNTGELFF.

This chain joins TRBV14 and TRBJ2-1; TCRdb reports TRBD2, a call that lacks DNA to check it against. The germline gives CDR1 SGHDN, CDR2 FVKESK. The CDR3 runs to 18 residues. The CDR3 sequence is CASSQPLGKRASYNEQFF.

The gene calls are TRBV6-1 and TRBJ2-2; checking the TCRdb D call of TRBD1 is not possible without DNA. The CDR3 loop spans 16 amino acids. Germline V gene data show CDR1 as MNHNS and CDR2 as SASEGT. The CDR3 is CASSSYGTANTGELFF.

The V and J genes are TRBV4-1 and TRBJ1-6; TCRdb's D call, TRBD1, is unchecked because there is no DNA. Germline CDR1 is MGHRA and CDR2 is YSYEKL. The CDR3 spans 15 residues. CDR3 loop: CASSQEPGQSKPLHF.